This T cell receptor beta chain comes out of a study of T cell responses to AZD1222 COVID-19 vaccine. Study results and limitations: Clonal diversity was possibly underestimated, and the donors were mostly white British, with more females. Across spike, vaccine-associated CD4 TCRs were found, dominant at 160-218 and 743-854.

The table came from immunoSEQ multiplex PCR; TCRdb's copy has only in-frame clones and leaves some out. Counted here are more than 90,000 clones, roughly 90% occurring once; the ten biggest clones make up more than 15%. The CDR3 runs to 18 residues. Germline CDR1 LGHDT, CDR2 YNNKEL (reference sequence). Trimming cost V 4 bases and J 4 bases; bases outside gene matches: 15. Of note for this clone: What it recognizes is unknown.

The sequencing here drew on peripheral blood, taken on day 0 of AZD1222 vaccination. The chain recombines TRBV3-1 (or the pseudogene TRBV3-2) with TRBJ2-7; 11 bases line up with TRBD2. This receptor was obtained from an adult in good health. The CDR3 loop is CASSRYGLAGGGPYEQYF. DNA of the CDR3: TGTGCCAGCAGCCGGTATGGGCTAGCGGGAGGAGGCCCATACGAGCAGTACTTC.